This T cell receptor beta chain was documented in a study of CD4 and CD8 cells across lung adenocarcinoma regions. MiXCR, run by TCRdb on the PCR reads, gives a single entry per CDR3 protein. The sample gives 20,000 or so distinct CDR3 sequences, 50% of which show up once; 30% to 40% is in the top ten. CDR3 length: 15 amino acids. Per the germline V gene, CDR1 is MNHNS and CDR2 is SASEGT. The gene calls are TRBV6-1 and TRBJ2-1; 10 nucleotides match TRBD1. The tail of the sequence fits TRBJ2-7 better, so the J call may be wrong. This receptor was identified in a male donor with lung adenocarcinoma. The CD4 and CD8 labels of this study may be unreliable. The material sequenced was CD8+ T cells from the margin of a lung tumor. CDR3 sequence reads: CASRITGQGNNKQYF. CDR3 sequence (DNA): TGTGCCAGCAGAATCACGGGACAGGGGAACAACAAGCAGTACTTC.